These 16 T cell receptor beta chains originate from one sample sequenced in a study of blood T cell repertoires in COVID-19 (dated by TCRdb to the early 2020s). The library was produced with the immunoSEQ multiplex PCR assay. Imported from immuneACCESS, the table was reduced by TCRdb to in-frame sequences with V and J called. These copies leave out some clones; in studies compared against another copy, an unresolved V gene accounts for under half, and the cause of the remainder is not known. The sample includes under 300,000 clones, with nearly 90% observed a single time. The ten biggest clones cover 2.1% of the sample. The sequencing sample was made of peripheral blood. The receptors were gathered from a woman aged 55-70 years with COVID-19, enrolled during active disease.

The chain is built from TRBV14 and TRBJ2-7; 8 bases match TRBD1. Germline CDR1 and CDR2: SGHDN and FVKESK. The CDR3 is made up of 14 amino acids. The ends lost 1 base at V and 3 bases at J; junction bases unmatched: 2. The DNA for the CDR3 is TGTGCCAGCAGCCAAGGACAGGGGCTCTACGAGCAGTACTTC. Its protein is CASSQGQGLYEQYF.

V usage is TRBV19 and J usage is TRBJ1-1, with D maybe TRBD1 (6 bases). This CDR3 spans 13 amino acids. Trimming took 4 bases from V and 6 from J, leaving 12 bases between them. Germline V gene lookup returns CDR1 LNHDA and CDR2 SQIVND (reference sequence). Here the CDR3 reads CASSSGQWAEAFF. The CDR3 nucleotides are TGTGCCAGTAGTAGCGGACAGTGGGCTGAAGCTTTCTTT.

V is TRBV2 and J is TRBJ1-1, with D possibly being TRBD1 (5 bases). This CDR3 contains 15 residues. CDR1 and CDR2 (germline): SNHLY, FYNNEI. Trimming left V 2 bases short and J 6 bases short, with 16 bases between. CDR3 region: CASSEPRTKGPEAFF. CDR3 in DNA: TGTGCCAGCAGTGAACCGCGGACAAAAGGACCTGAAGCTTTCTTT.

The chain recombines TRBV19 with TRBJ1-6; D is possibly TRBD1 (6 bases). V lost 5 bases and J lost 11, with 13 bases in between. Per the germline V gene, CDR1 is LNHDA and CDR2 is SQIVND (reference sequence). This CDR3 spans 13 amino acids. The CDR3 DNA reads as TGTGCCAGTAGTGGGGACACGCCGGCACCCCTCCACTTT. This translates into CASSGDTPAPLHF.

This clone was found a few times. J is TRBJ1-1 and V is TRBV25-1; D is ambiguous. Trimming took 1 base from V and 5 from J, leaving 14 bases between them. In germline, CDR1 is MGHDK, CDR2 SYGVNS. The CDR3 length is 15 residues. The DNA for the CDR3 is TGTGCCAGCAGTGAATCGACATGGGAGTGGACTGAAGCTTTCTTT. This translates into CASSESTWEWTEAFF.

This chain joins TRBV6-5 and TRBJ2-1; D is unclear. CDR1 MNHEY and CDR2 SVGAGI come from the germline V gene. V lost 0 bases, J lost 6 bases, and 6 bases lay in between. This CDR3 is 13 amino acids long. CDR3 region: CASSYSKLNEQFF. DNA for the CDR3: TGTGCCAGCAGTTACTCGAAGCTCAATGAGCAGTTCTTC.

V usage is TRBV4-1 and J usage is TRBJ2-1; 10 nucleotides agree with TRBD2. The CDR3 spans 14 residues. The germline CDR1 and CDR2 sequences are MGHRA and YSYEKL. The V gene end was trimmed by 1 base and the J gene end by 8 bases; junction bases not matched to a gene: 2. The DNA for the CDR3 is TGCGCCAGCAGCCAAGGCCTAGCGGGGGATGAGCAGTTCTTC. Its translation is CASSQGLAGDEQFF.

A note on this clone: This sample includes further DNA sequences coding for the same CDR3. This chain uses TRBV15 with TRBJ2-7, with D uncertain. The CDR3 covers 13 residues. V lost 0 bases and J 2 bases, leaving 5 bases between the germline ends. In germline, CDR1 is LNHNV, CDR2 YYDKDF (reference sequence). CDR3 nucleotides: TGTGCCACCAGCAGAGATCCAGCCTACGAGCAGTACTTC. Translation gives CATSRDPAYEQYF. Using reference TRBV15 and TRBJ2-7 for the parts outside the CDR3, the full variable domain is DAMVIQNPRYQVTQFGKPVTLSCSQTLNHNVMYWYQQKSSQAPKLLFHYYDKDFNNEADTPDNFQSRRPNTSFCFLDIRSPGLGDTAMYLCATSRDPAYEQYFGPGTRLTVT.

The chain joins TRBV4-3 to TRBJ2-5; 7 bases agree with TRBD2. The CDR3 sequence is 17 residues long. CDR1 is LGHNA, CDR2 YSLEER, per germline. The trim removed 0 bases at V and 4 bases at J, leaving 11 bases unmatched. The CDR3 sequence: CASSQEGLRWGGETQYF. The CDR3 bases are TGCGCCAGCAGCCAAGAGGGACTAAGGTGGGGGGGAGAGACCCAGTACTTC.

The chain couples TRBV12-3 or TRBV12-4 to TRBJ1-1; D is unclear. The CDR3 runs 13 residues. The V gene lost 0 bases and the J gene lost 1 base, with 3 bases spanning the gap. The CDR3 DNA follows: TGTGCCAGCAGTTTAGCCTCGAACACTGAAGCTTTCTTT. Translation: CASSLASNTEAFF.

This clone was counted a few times. The chain carries TRBV5-4 and TRBJ2-7, with D maybe TRBD1 (6 bases). The V end lost 4 bases, the J end lost 3 bases, and 11 bases lay between the germline ends. The CDR3 extends over 13 amino acids. Germline-derived CDR1 and CDR2 are SGHNT and YYREEE (reference sequence). The CDR3: CASSAGTNYEQYF. As DNA, the CDR3 is TGTGCCAGCAGCGCCGGGACAAACTACGAGCAGTACTTC.

The chain combines TRBV25-1 with TRBJ1-2; perhaps TRBD1 as D (5 bases). Deletions cut 2 bases from V and 4 bases from J, with 11 bases between. Per germline, CDR1 MGHDK and CDR2 SYGVNS. This CDR3 is built from 14 residues. In DNA form, the CDR3 reads TGTGCCAGCAGTGAACCCGGGGGGTTCTATGGCTACACCTTC. This sequence encodes CASSEPGGFYGYTF.

This clone showed up just once. This rearrangement joins TRBV19 to TRBJ1-2, with D possibly being TRBD1 (6 bases). Germline lookup yields CDR1 LNHDA and CDR2 SQIVND (reference sequence). Trimming shortened V by 1 base and J by 2 bases, and 8 bases separated the two germline ends. There are 14 residues in the CDR3. The CDR3 protein is CASSIVRGNYGYTF. CDR3 in DNA: TGTGCCAGTAGTATAGTTAGGGGGAACTATGGCTACACCTTC.

The chain combines TRBV2 with TRBJ2-1; perhaps TRBD1 as D (6 bases). Per the germline V gene, CDR1 is SNHLY and CDR2 is FYNNEI. This CDR3 region has 18 residues. Trimming removed 2 bases at V and 4 bases at J, with 21 bases between. The CDR3, as DNA: TGTGCCAGCAGTGAAAGGCTTTCCGCGACCGGGACATACAATGAGCAGTTCTTC. Translating it yields CASSERLSATGTYNEQFF.

J is TRBJ1-1 and V is TRBV7-9, with D possibly TRBD1 on 5 matching bases. Germline CDR1 is SEHNR and CDR2 is FQNEAQ (reference sequence). V lost 4 bases, J lost 3 bases, and 9 bases lay in between. This CDR3 is built from 13 residues. The CDR3 coding sequence is TGTGCCAGCAGCTCCAAGGGGTACACTGAAGCTTTCTTT. Its translation: CASSSKGYTEAFF. Full variable domain (outside the CDR3, taken from reference TRBV7-9 and TRBJ1-1): DTGVSQNPRHKITKRGQNVTFRCDPISEHNRLYWYRQTLGQGPEFLTYFQNEAQLEKSRLLSDRFSAERPKGSFSTLEIQRTEQGDSAMYLCASSSKGYTEAFFGQGTRLTVV.

CDR3 sequence: CATSPRVNTEAFF. In nucleotides, the CDR3 is TGTGCCACCAGCCCCCGAGTGAACACTGAAGCTTTCTTT. The chain combines TRBV15 with TRBJ1-1; no clear D gene. Germline V gene lookup returns CDR1 LNHNV and CDR2 YYDKDF (reference sequence). Trimming stripped 5 bases from V and 0 bases from J, with 7 bases between. This CDR3 is 13 amino acids long.